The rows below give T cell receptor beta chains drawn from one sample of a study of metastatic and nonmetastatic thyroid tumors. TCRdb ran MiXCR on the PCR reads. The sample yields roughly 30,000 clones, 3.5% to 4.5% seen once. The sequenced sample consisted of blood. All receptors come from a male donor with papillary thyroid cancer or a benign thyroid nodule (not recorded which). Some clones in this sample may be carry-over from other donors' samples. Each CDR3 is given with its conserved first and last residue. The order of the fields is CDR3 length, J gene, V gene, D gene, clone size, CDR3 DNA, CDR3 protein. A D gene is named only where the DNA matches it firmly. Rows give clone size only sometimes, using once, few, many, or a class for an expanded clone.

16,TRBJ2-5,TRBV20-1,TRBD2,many,TGCAGTGCCAGAGGGACTAGCGGGAAGTACCAAGAGACCCAGTACTTC,CSARGTSGKYQETQYF
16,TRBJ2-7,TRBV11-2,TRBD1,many,TGTGCCAGCAGCTTAGATCAGAGGGGGCGAATCTACGAGCAGTACTTC,CASSLDQRGRIYEQYF
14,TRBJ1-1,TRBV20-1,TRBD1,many,TGCAGTGCTAGAGGGGACAGCAAGTCCACTGAAGCTTTCTTT,CSARGDSKSTEAFF
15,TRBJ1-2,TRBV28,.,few,TGTGCCAGCAGTTTATCGGGGCTAATTGGCTATGGCTACACCTTC,CASSLSGLIGYGYTF
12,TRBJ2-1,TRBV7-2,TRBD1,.,TGTGCCAGCAGCCCACAGGGGGACGAGCAGTTCTTC,CASSPQGDEQFF
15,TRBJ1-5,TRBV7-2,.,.,TGTGCCAGCAGCCTAGAGCAGGGCCTGAATCAGCCCCAGCATTTT,CASSLEQGLNQPQHF
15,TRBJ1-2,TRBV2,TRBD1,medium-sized,TGTGCCAGCAGGGCCACAGGGGGAGAGGGCTATGGCTACACCTTC,CASRATGGEGYGYTF
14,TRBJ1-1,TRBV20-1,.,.,TGCAGTGCTGCCTGGGGCTCTGGCTACACTGAAGCTTTCTTT,CSAAWGSGYTEAFF
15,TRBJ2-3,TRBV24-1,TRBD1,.,TGTGCCACCAGTGGCGGGACAGGGGCGTCAGATACGCAGTATTTT,CATSGGTGASDTQYF
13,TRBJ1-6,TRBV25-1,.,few,TGTGCCAGCAGTATTGGTGGGAATTCACCCCTCCACTTT,CASSIGGNSPLHF
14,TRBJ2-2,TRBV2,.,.,TGTGCCAGCAACCCGAGGATAAACACCGGGGAGCTGTTTTTT,CASNPRINTGELFF
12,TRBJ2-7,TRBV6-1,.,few,TGTGCCAGCAGTGACAGCTCCTACGAGCAGTACTTC,CASSDSSYEQYF
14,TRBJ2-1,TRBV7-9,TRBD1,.,TGTGTCAGCAGCGCAGGGACAGCGCGGGATGAGCAGTTCTTC,CVSSAGTARDEQFF
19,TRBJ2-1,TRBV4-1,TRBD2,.,TGCGCCAGCAGCCAAGAGGATAGCGGGAGCTTACCTTCCTACAATGAGCAGTTCTTC,CASSQEDSGSLPSYNEQFF
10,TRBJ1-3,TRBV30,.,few,TGTGCCTGGAGAGGGGACACCATATATTTT,CAWRGDTIYF
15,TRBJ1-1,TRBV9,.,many,TGTGCCAGCAGCGTAGCGGGGAACGGAGGCACTGAAGCTTTCTTT,CASSVAGNGGTEAFF
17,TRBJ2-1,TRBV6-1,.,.,TGTGCCAGCAGCCAGGGCCCCTTTGCCGGGATGTACAATGAGCAGTTCTTC,CASSQGPFAGMYNEQFF
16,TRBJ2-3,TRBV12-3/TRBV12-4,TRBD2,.,TGTGCCAGCAGATCGACTAGCGGGGATTACACAGATACGCAGTATTTT,CASRSTSGDYTDTQYF
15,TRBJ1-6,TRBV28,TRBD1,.,TGTGCCACCAGTGACGGGACAGTTTATAATTCACCCCTCCACTTT,CATSDGTVYNSPLHF
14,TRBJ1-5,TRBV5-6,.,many,TGTGCCAGCAGACGACAGGATAGCAATCAGCCCCAGCATTTT,CASRRQDSNQPQHF
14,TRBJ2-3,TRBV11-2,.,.,TGTGCCAGCAGCCACCGGACCGATTGGGCGACGCAGTATTTT,CASSHRTDWATQYF
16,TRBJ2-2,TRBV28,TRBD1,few,TGTGCCAGCAGTTCTAGGGGACAGGGGAACACCGGGGAGCTGTTTTTT,CASSSRGQGNTGELFF
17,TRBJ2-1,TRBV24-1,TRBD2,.,TGTGTCACCAGTGAACCCGGTAGTAGCGGGAGGGCCGATGAGCAGTTCTTC,CVTSEPGSSGRADEQFF
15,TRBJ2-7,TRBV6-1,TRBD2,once,TGTGCCAGCGGGTGGGCGGGGGGGCAGGCCTACGAGCAGTACTTC,CASGWAGGQAYEQYF
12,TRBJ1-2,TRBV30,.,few,TGTGCCTGGAGTGGGGGGGGCTATGGCTACACCTTC,CAWSGGGYGYTF
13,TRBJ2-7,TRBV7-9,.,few,TGTGCCAGCAGCTCGACTAGAGCGGCTGGGCAGTACTTC,CASSSTRAAGQYF
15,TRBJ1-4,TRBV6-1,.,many,TGTGCCAGCAGTCCACAAACCCAGGGAAACGAAAAACTGTTTTTT,CASSPQTQGNEKLFF
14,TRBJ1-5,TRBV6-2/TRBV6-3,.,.,TGTGCCAGCAGCCCGGGGGGCGCGTCCCAGCCCCAGCATTTT,CASSPGGASQPQHF
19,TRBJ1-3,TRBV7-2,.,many,TGTGCCAGCAGCTTAGGTCCCCCCACAGGGTATGGCTCTGGAAACACCATATATTTT,CASSLGPPTGYGSGNTIYF
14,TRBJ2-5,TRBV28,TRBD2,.,TGTGCCAGCCTGTCTAGCGGGAGTTCTGAGACCCATTACTTC,CASLSSGSSETHYF
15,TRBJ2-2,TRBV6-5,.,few,TGTGCCAGCAGTTACTCCCGGGACAACACCGGGGAGCTGTTTTTT,CASSYSRDNTGELFF
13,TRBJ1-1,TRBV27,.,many,TGTGCCAGCAGTTTGACTCTCGTCACTGAAGCTTTCTTT,CASSLTLVTEAFF
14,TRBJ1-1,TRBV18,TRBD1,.,TGTGCCAGCTCACCCAGACAGGGGGTGGCTGAAGCTTTCTTT,CASSPRQGVAEAFF